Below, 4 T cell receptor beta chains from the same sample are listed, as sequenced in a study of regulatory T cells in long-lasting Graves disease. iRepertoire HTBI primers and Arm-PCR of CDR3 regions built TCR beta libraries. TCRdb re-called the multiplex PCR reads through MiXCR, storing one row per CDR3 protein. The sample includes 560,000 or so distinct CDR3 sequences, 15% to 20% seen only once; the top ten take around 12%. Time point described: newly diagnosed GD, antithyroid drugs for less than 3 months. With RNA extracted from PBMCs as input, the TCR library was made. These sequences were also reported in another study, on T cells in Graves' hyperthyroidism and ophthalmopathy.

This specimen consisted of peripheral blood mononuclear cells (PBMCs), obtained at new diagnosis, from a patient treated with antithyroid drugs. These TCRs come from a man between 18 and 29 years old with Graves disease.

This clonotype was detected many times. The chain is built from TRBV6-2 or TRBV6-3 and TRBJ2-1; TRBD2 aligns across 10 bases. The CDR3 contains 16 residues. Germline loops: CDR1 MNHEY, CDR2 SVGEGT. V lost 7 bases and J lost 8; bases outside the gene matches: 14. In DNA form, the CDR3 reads TGTGCCAGCACTTTCGGCCTAGCGGGAGTGGTCGATGAGCAGTTCTTC. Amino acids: CASTFGLAGVVDEQFF.

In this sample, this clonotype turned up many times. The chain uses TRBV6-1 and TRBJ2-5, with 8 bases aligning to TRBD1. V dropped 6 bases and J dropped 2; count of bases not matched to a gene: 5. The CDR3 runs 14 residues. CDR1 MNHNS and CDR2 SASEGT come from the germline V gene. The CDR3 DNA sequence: TGTGCCAGCAGATACAGACAGGGGCAAGAGACCCAGTACTTC. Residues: CASRYRQGQETQYF.

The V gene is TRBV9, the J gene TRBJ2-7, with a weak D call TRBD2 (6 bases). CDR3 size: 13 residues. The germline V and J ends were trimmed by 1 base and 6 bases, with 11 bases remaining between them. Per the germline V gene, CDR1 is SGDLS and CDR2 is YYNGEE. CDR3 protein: CASSVFDGSEQYF. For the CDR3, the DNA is TGTGCCAGCAGCGTATTTGACGGGAGCGAGCAGTACTTC.

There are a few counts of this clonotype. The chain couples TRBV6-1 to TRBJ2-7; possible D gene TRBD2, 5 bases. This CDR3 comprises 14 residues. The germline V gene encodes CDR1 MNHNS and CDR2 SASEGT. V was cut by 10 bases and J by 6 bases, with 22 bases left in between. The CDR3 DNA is TGTGCCACCACACTAACTAGTCGAGGAAGCGAGCAGTACTTC. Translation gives CATTLTSRGSEQYF.